The present TCR beta chain was sequenced within a study of T cell responses to AZD1222 COVID-19 vaccine. Study-level results: Nearly half of spike-specific TCRs reportedly target unmutated variant regions.

The repertoire was sequenced with immunoSEQ multiplex PCR; TCRdb's copy has only in-frame clones and lacks some. The table shows about 31,000 clones, with approximately 90% occurring only once. Comment on this clone: As yet, its antigen is unknown.

The TCR comes from an adult who received the AZD1222 COVID-19 vaccine. Sample: peripheral blood, taken 28 days after the second AZD1222 dose.

The CDR3 DNA follows: TGCGCCAGCAGCTTGAGTCCCGGGAAGGGGAATGAAAAACTGTTTTTT. Translated, it gives CASSLSPGKGNEKLFF. The chain combines TRBV5-1 with TRBJ1-4, with a tentative D call TRBD1 (5 bases). The germline V and J ends were trimmed by 1 base and 5 bases, with 15 bases remaining between them. The CDR3 sequence is 16 residues long. Germline CDR1 and CDR2: SGHRS and YFSETQ.